One T cell receptor (beta chain) is described in this entry. This sample is drawn from a study of blood T cell repertoires in COVID-19. Study-level information: Both acute and convalescent COVID-19 samples were obtained from the United States, Italy and Spain.

Authors' methods: Nucleated cell counts were estimated from reference gene primer amplification. Only in-frame clones appear in the TCRdb table, and some are missing; sequencing was by immunoSEQ multiplex PCR. V and J calls and clone size are copied from that table; D and trimming were computed from the DNA. Of around 150,000 clones in the sample, 87% were seen once. Trimming cost V 2 bases and J 0 bases, with 8 bases left between them. This CDR3 has 15 amino acids. CDR1 is MDHEN, CDR2 SYDVKM, per germline. Source material: peripheral blood. The clonotype originates from a woman aged 60 to 75 who had recovered from COVID-19. The V and J genes are TRBV28 and TRBJ1-3; D gene ambiguous. CDR3 nucleotide sequence: TGTGCCAGCAGTTTAATAGCTGGCTCTGGAAACACCATATATTTT. It encodes CASSLIAGSGNTIYF.